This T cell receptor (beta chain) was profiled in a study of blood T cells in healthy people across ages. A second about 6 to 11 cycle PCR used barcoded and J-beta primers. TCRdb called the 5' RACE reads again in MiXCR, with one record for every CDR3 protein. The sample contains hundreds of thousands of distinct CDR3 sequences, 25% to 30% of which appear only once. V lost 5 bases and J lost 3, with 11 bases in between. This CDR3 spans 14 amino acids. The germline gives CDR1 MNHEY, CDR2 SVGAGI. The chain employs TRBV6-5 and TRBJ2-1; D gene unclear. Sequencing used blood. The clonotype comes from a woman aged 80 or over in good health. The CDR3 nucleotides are TGTGCCAGCAGTCCGACCGAGGACTACAATGAGCAGTTCTTC. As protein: CASSPTEDYNEQFF.